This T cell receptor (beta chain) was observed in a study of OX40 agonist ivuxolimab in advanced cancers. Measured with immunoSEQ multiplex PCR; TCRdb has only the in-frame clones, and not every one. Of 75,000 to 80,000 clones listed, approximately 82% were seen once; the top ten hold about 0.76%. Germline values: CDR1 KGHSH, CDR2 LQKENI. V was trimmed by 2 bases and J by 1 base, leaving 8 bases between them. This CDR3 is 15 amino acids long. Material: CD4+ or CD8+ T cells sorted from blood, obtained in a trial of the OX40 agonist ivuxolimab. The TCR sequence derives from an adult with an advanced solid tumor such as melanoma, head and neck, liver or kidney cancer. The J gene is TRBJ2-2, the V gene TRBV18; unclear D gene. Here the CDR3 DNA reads TGTGCCAGCTCACCAAACCCGGGGAACACCGGGGAGCTGTTTTTT. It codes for CASSPNPGNTGELFF.